This record concerns one T cell receptor beta chain sequence. The target antigen is unknown. Germline V gives CDR1 LNHNV, CDR2 YYDKDF (reference sequence). The CDR3 loop spans 16 amino acids. The V gene lost 4 bases and the J gene lost 4 bases, with 17 bases spanning the gap. This sample was included in a study of OX40 agonist ivuxolimab in advanced cancers. Study summary: The patients' treatment was ivuxolimab, an agonistic anti-OX40 (CD134) antibody. Recorded diagnoses for dose-escalation patients were hepatocellular carcinoma, melanoma, renal cell or head and neck cancer. Partial responses were achieved by three patients: one hepatocellular carcinoma, two cutaneous melanoma. Study-wide results and limits: Clonal expansion by week 6 occurred in CD4+ and CD8+ blood T cells (at 0.1 to 3.0 mg/kg).

Sequencing used immunoSEQ multiplex PCR; TCRdb keeps in-frame clones, though not all of them. The table shows tens of thousands of clones, with 75% to 85% occurring only once. Here the sequenced sample was CD4+ or CD8+ T cells sorted from blood, taken in a trial of the OX40 agonist ivuxolimab. The sequence was obtained from an adult with an advanced solid tumor such as melanoma, head and neck, liver or kidney cancer. The rearrangement joins TRBV15 to TRBJ1-3, with D maybe TRBD1 (5 bases). The CDR3 bases are TGTGCCACCAGCATTGGGGGTCTTGGGGCCGGAAACACCATATATTTT. Translated: CATSIGGLGAGNTIYF.